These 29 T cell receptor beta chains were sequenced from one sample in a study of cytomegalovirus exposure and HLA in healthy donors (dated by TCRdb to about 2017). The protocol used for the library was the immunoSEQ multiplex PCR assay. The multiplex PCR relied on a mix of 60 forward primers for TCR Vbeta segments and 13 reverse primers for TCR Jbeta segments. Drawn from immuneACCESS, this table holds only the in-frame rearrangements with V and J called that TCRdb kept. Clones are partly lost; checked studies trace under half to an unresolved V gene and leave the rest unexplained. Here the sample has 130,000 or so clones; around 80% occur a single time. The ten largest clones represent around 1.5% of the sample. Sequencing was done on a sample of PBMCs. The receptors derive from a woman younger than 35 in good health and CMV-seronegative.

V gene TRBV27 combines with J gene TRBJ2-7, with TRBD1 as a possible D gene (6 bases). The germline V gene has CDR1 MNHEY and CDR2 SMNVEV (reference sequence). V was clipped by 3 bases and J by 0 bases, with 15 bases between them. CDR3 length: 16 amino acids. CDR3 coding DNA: TGTGCCAGCAGTTTCTCGGACAGACCGGTCTCCTACGAGCAGTACTTC. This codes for CASSFSDRPVSYEQYF.

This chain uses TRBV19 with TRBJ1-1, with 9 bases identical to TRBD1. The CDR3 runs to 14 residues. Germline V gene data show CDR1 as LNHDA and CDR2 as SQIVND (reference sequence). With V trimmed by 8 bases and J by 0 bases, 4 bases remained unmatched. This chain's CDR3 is CASLDRGMNTEAFF. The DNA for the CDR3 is TGTGCCAGTTTGGACAGGGGAATGAACACTGAAGCTTTCTTT.

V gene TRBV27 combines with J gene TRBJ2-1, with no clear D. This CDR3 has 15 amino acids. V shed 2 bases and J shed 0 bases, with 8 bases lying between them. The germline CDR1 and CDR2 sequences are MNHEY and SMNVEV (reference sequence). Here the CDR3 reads CASSLRESSYNEQFF. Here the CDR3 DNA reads TGTGCCAGCAGTTTACGAGAAAGCTCCTACAATGAGCAGTTCTTC.

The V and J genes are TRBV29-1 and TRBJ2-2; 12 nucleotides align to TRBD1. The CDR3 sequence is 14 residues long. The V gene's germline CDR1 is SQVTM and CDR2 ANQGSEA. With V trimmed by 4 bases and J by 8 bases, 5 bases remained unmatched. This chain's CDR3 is CSVVRDRGHGELFF. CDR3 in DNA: TGCAGCGTTGTCCGGGACAGGGGGCATGGGGAGCTGTTTTTT.

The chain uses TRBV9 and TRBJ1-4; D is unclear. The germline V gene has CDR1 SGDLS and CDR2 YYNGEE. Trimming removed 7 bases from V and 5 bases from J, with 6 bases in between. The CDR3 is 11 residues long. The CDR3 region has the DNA TGTGCCAGCGGGGAGAATGAAAAACTGTTTTTT. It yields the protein CASGENEKLFF.

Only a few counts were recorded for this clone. DNA of the CDR3: TGTGCCAGCAGCTTAGTACAGGGGAACACTGAAGCTTTCTTT. This codes for CASSLVQGNTEAFF. The chain combines TRBV11-2 with TRBJ1-1, with a tentative D call TRBD1 (6 bases). Trimming shortened V by 1 base and J by 1 base, and 7 bases separated the two germline ends. Germline assignment: CDR1 SGHAT and CDR2 FQNNGV. The CDR3 has 14 amino acids. The entire variable domain, with the rest obtained from reference TRBV11-2 and TRBJ1-1, is as follows: EAGVAQSPRYKIIEKRQSVAFWCNPISGHATLYWYQQILGQGPKLLIQFQNNGVVDDSQLPKDRFSAERLKGVDSTLKIQPAKLEDSAVYLCASSLVQGNTEAFFGQGTRLTVV.

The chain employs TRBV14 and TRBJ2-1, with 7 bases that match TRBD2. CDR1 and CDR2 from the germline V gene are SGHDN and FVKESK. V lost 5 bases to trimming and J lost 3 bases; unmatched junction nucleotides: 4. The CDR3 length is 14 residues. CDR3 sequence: CASSVAGVYNEQFF. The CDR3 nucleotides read TGTGCCAGCAGCGTGGCGGGGGTCTACAATGAGCAGTTCTTC. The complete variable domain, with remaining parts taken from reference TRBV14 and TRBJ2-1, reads EAGVTQFPSHSVIEKGQTVTLRCDPISGHDNLYWYRRVMGKEIKFLLHFVKESKQDESGMPNNRFLAERTGGTYSTLKVQPAELEDSGVYFCASSVAGVYNEQFFGPGTRLTVL.

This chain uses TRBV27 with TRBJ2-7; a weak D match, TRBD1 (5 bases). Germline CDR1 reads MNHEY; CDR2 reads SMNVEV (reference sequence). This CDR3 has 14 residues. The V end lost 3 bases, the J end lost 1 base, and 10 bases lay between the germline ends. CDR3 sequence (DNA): TGTGCCAGCAGTTTTGGGGCCGGTTCCTACGAGCAGTACTTC. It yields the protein CASSFGAGSYEQYF.

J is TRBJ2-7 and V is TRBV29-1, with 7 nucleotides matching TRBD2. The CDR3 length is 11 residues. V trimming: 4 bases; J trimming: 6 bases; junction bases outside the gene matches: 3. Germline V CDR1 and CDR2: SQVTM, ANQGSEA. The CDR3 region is CSVGGEGEQYF. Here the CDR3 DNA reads TGCAGCGTTGGGGGGGAGGGCGAGCAGTACTTC.

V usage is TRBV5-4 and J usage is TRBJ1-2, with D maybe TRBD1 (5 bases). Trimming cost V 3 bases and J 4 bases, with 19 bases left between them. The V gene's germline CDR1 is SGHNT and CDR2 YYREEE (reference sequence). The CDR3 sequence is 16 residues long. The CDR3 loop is CASSSEVGRGGYGYTF. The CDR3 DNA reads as TGTGCCAGCAGCTCTGAAGTGGGGCGCGGGGGCTATGGCTACACCTTC.

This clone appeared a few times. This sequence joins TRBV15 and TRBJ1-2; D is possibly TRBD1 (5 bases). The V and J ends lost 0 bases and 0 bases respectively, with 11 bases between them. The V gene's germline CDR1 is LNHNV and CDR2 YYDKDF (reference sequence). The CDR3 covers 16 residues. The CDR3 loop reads CATSRDKRGSNYGYTF. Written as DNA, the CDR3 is TGTGCCACCAGCAGAGATAAAAGGGGCTCTAACTATGGCTACACCTTC.

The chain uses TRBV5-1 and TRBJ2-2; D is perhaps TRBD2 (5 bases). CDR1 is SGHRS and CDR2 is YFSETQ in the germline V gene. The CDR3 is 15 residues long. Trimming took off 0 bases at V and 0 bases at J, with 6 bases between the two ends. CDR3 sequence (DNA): TGCGCCAGCAGCTTGGTGGGAGCGAACACCGGGGAGCTGTTTTTT. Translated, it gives CASSLVGANTGELFF.

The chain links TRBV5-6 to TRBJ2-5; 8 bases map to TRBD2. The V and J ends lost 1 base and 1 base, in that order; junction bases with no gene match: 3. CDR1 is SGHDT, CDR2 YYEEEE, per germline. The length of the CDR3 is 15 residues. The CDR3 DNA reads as TGTGCCAGCAGCTTGTTTACTAGCGGCCAAGAGACCCAGTACTTC. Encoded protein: CASSLFTSGQETQYF.

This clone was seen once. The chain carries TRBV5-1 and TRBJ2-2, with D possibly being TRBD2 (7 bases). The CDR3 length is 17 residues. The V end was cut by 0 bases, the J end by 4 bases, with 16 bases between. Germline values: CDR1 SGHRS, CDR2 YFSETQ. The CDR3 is CASSLGGAGALTGELFF. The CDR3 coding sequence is TGCGCCAGCAGCTTGGGTGGGGCGGGGGCCCTCACCGGGGAGCTGTTTTTT.

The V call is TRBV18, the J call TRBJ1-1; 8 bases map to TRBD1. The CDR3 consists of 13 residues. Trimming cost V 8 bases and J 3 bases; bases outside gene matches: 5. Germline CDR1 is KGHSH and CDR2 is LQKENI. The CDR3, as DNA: TGTGCCAGCAGGCAGGGGGCGGACACTGAAGCTTTCTTT. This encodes CASRQGADTEAFF.

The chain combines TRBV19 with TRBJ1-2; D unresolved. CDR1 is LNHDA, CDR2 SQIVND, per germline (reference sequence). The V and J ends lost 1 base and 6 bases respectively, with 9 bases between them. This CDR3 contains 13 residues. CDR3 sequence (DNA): TGTGCCAGTAGTATAGGAGGGTACGATGGCTACACCTTC. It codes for CASSIGGYDGYTF.

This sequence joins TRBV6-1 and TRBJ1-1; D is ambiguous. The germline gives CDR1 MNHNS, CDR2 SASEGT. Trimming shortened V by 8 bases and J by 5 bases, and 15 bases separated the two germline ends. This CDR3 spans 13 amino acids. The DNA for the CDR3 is TGTGCCAGCCCTACTAGGGCCGGGACTGAAGCTTTCTTT. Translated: CASPTRAGTEAFF.

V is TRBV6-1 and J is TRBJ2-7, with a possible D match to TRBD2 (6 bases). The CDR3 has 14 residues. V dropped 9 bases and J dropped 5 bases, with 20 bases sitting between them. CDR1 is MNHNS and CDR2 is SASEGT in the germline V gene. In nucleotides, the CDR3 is TGTGCCAGTCCGGGTGGAGGGCCCCCAGACGAGCAGTACTTC. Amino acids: CASPGGGPPDEQYF.

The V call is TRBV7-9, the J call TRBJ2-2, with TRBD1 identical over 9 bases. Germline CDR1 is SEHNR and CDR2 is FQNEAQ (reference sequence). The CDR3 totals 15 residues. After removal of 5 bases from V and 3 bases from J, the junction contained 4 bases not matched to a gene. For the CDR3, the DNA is TGTGCCAGCAGCGGGACAGGGCCGGACACCGGGGAGCTGTTTTTT. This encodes CASSGTGPDTGELFF.

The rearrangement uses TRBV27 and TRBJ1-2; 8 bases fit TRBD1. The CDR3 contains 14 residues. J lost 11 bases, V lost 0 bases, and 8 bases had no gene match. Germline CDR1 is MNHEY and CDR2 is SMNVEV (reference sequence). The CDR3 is CASSLSTRTGRYTF. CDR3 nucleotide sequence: TGTGCCAGCAGTTTATCGACCCGGACAGGGCGTTACACCTTC.

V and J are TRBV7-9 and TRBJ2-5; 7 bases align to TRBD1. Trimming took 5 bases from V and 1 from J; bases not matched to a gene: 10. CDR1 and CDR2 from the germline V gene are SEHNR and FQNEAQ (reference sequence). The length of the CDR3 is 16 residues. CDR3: CASSTPPGTAQETQYF. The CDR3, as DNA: TGTGCCAGCAGCACCCCGCCGGGGACAGCCCAAGAGACCCAGTACTTC.

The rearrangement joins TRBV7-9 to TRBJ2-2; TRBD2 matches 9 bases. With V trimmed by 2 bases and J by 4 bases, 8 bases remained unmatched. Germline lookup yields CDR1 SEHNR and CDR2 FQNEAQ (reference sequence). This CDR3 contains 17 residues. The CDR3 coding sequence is TGTGCCAGCAGCTTAACTTTAGCGGGAGACCCCACCGGGGAGCTGTTTTTT. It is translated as CASSLTLAGDPTGELFF.

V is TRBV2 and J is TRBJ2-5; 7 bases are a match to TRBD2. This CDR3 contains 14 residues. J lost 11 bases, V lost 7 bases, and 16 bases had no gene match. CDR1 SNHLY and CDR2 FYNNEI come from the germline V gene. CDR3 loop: CASTLVSGLGEQYF. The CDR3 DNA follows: TGTGCCAGCACCCTCGTTAGCGGGCTGGGAGAGCAGTACTTC.

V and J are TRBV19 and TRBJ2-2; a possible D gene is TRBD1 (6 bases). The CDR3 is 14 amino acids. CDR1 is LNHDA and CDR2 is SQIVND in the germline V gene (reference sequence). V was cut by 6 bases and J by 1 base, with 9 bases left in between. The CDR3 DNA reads TGTGCCAGTAGGGGGACACTGAACACCGGGGAGCTGTTTTTT. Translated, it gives CASRGTLNTGELFF. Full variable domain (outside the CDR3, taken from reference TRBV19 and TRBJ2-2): DGGITQSPKYLFRKEGQNVTLSCEQNLNHDAMYWYRQDPGQGLRLIYYSQIVNDFQKGDIAEGYSVSREKKESFPLTVTSAQKNPTAFYLCASRGTLNTGELFFGEGSRLTVL.

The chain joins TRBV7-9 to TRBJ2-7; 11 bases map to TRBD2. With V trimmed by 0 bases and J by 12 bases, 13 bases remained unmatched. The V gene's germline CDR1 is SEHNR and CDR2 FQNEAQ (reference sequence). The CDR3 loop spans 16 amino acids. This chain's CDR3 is CASSLAPLGLAGPSYF. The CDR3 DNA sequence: TGTGCCAGCAGCTTAGCCCCTTTAGGACTAGCGGGCCCGTCGTACTTC.

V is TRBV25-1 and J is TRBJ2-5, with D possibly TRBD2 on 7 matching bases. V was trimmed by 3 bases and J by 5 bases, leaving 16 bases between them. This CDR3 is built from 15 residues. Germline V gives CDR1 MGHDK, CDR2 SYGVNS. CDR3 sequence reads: CASSDTWGGGETQYF. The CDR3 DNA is TGTGCCAGCAGTGATACCTGGGGGGGCGGGGAGACCCAGTACTTC. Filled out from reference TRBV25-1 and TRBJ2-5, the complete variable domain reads EADIYQTPRYLVIGTGKKITLECSQTMGHDKMYWYQQDPGMELHLIHYSYGVNSTEKGDLSSESTVSRIRTEHFPLTLESARPSHTSQYLCASSDTWGGGETQYFGPGTRLLVL.

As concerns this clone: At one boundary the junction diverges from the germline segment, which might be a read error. Here the CDR3 reads CASSLGVSLAGDF. The CDR3 DNA sequence: TGTGCCAGCAGCTTAGGGGTCTCTCTGGCGGGGGACTTC. The chain is built from TRBV7-2 and TRBJ2-7; the match to TRBD2 covers 7 bases. This CDR3 spans 13 amino acids. The V gene's germline CDR1 is SGHTA and CDR2 FQGNSA.

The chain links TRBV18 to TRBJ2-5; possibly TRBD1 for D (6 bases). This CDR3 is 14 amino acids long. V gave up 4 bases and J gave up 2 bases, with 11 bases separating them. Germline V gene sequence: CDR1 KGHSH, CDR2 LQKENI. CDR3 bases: TGTGCCAGCTCACGGACAGAGATACAAGAGACCCAGTACTTC. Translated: CASSRTEIQETQYF.

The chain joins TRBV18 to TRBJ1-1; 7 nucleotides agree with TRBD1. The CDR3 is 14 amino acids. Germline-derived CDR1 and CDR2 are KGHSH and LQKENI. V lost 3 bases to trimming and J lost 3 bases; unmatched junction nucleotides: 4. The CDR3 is CASSPTTGDTEAFF. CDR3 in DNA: TGTGCCAGCTCACCTACCACAGGGGACACTGAAGCTTTCTTT.